A single T cell receptor beta chain is shown here with its context. Its antigen is still unknown. No base qualities exist here, and no much larger clone lies one base off it. The cohort was made up of 666 healthy bone marrow donors. At the time of sampling, all cohort members were nominally healthy, though unrecorded immune exposures were likely present. The donor tested CMV seropositive, placing the donor among the 310 or so seropositive members of the cohort. Each donor provided a peripheral blood sample, and peripheral blood mononuclear cells were used for TCR beta sequencing. The Qiagen DNeasy Blood Extraction Kit was used to extract genomic DNA from the blood cell samples. This entry comes from a study of cytomegalovirus exposure and HLA in healthy donors (dated by TCRdb to about 2017). Regarding the research as a whole: According to an earlier analysis of 587 of the donors, roughly 180 million T cells yielded 117 million unique TCR beta sequences and about 300 Gb of sequence data. About 300 gigabases of sequencing data and approximately 85 million unique TCR sequences were included in an early release covering roughly 600 HLA-typed donors. The genetic ancestry cluster associated with self-reported Caucasian donors included about four fifths of the 300 to 450 genotyped donors. The aim of the study was to test whether cataloging public T cell receptors could identify signatures of past pathogen exposure. The study used immunosequencing to profile the T cell repertoires of 600 to 850 subjects and linked those repertoires to cytomegalovirus serostatus. Besides the first cohort of under 700 subjects, a separate validation cohort made up of roughly 120 different subjects was used. To predict cytomegalovirus infection status, the study brought together high-throughput TCR immunosequencing, statistical association of individual TCRs with disease status, and machine learning. A later analysis re-examined previously published TCR beta repertoires from just over 650 donors and added high-resolution HLA genotyping to investigate patterns of TCR occurrence. In the later analysis, no new phenotypic data were used to find candidate immune exposures; instead, reliance was placed on TCR beta sequences and their occurrence across donors. In an earlier analysis of roughly 580 of the donors, high-throughput TCR beta sequencing was used to judge whether each TCR beta V gene segment behaved as functional or pseudogenic. Donor age, sex, ethnicity and CMV serostatus were compiled alongside the repertoire data. In a later genetic analysis, genome-wide SNP genotypes for about three fifths of the 666 donors were used, and that subset was treated as a discovery cohort. All discovery cohort repertoires had been generated using a single sequencing platform. HLA typing included class I and class II loci at four-digit resolution. The number of typed donors differed by locus: about 629-630 for A, B, C, DRB1 and DQB1; roughly 510 for DQA1; around 610 for DPA1; and 400 to 480 for DPB1. About 5 DR-DQ haplotypes were handled as single units for association and clustering, since linkage in the cohort was strong. Among almost 400 genotyped donors of the cohort, an average of approximately 240,000 unique TCR beta nucleotide sequences were sequenced per donor, roughly 18% of them non-productive.

Library method: the immunoSEQ multiplex PCR assay. For the multiplex PCR, a mixture combining 60 forward primers for TCR Vbeta segments and 13 reverse primers for TCR Jbeta segments was used. The CDR3 region of rearranged TCR beta genes was amplified from genomic DNA by a multiplex PCR assay. On the Illumina HiSeq System, the amplified TCR beta libraries were sequenced as 87-base-pair reads. In the original analysis: In a later analysis, around 80 million unique TCR beta chains were counted across the approximately 670 repertoires, and around 10 million of these chains were shared by at least two donors. To remove PCR and sequencing errors, raw reads were error-corrected and collapsed into unique sequences using a nearest-neighbor algorithm that merged closely related sequences. To assign V, D and J gene segments, CDR3 sequences were aligned to IMGT reference sequences. For a sequence to be retained, at least a six-nucleotide match to both a V gene segment and a J gene segment was required. Rearrangements were classified as productive when the CDR3 lacked stop codons and remained in frame with V and J, and all other rearrangements were classified as non-productive. CDR3 was defined according to IMGT convention as the region running from the second conserved V-encoded cysteine to the conserved J-encoded phenylalanine. The earlier analysis of 500 to 650 of the donors excluded any sequence lacking an unambiguous match to a single V gene segment. In an earlier analysis of 587 of the donors, V segments were called functional above 56.7% productive rearrangements and were called segregating when the between-donor standard deviation exceeded 5%. A statistical classification framework was built to diagnose cytomegalovirus status from the catalog of TCR beta chain sequences. In a later analysis, V and J genes were assigned by comparing TCR nucleotide sequences against IMGT/GENE-DB human TR gene sequences. The TCRdist pipeline was used in a later analysis to assign CDR3 sequences and most-parsimonious VDJ recombination scenarios. In a later analysis, each TCR beta chain was defined by its CDR3 amino acid sequence together with its V-gene family, and reads lacking a unique V-gene family were excluded. In a later analysis, approximately 590 highly shared, low-generation-probability nucleotide sequences were removed to address suspected cross-contamination and a sequencing artifact. For each public chain, a later analysis derived a clonal expansion index from normalized ranks of inferred template counts within each repertoire. A later analysis computed generation probabilities with a VDJ recombination model fitted to out-of-frame rearrangements, and checked the results against IGoR. A later analysis scored TCR-TCR, TCR-HLA and TCR-CMV co-occurrence with hypergeometric tests, applying a repertoire-size bias correction to TCR pairs. False discovery rates were estimated in a later analysis by permuting HLA or CMV assignments 20 times. In a later analysis, co-occurring TCRs were grouped with DBSCAN, and TCRdist sequence similarity was added when clustering was performed within HLA-allele-positive subsets. For co-occurrence clustering, repertoires with fewer than 30,000 or more than 120,000 public chains were excluded, along with roughly 5 repertoires with anomalous nucleotide sharing. Here the immuneACCESS table is served through TCRdb, limited to in-frame sequences with V and J called. Missing clones are a known gap in these copies; in checked studies unresolved V genes cover under half, and the rest lacks a known reason. V, J and clone size were drawn from that table, and D and trimming were deduced from the DNA. The sample yields nearly 110,000 clones; around two thirds were counted once. The ten most abundant clones make up around 13% of the sample.

On the study overall, not on this receptor specifically: It was suggested by the authors that the approach could potentially be generalized to other disease states and immunological phenotypes. A few of the identified cytomegalovirus-associated TCR beta chains were confirmed in vitro to be specific for cytomegalovirus antigens. In this cohort, only TCR beta chains were sequenced, and detectable features were limited by the absence of alpha or paired-chain data. An association between a missense DCLRE1C variant and V-gene and J-gene trimming of TCR beta chains was found in a later genetic analysis and replicated in an independent cohort. Linkage disequilibrium might explain the correlated functional status among segregating V segments, but an unknown experimental factor could not be ruled out. Compared with the roughly 720-donor mean, donors in an Asian-associated ancestry cluster had fewer N-insertions in productive TCRs, according to a later genetic analysis. CMV serostatus was the only immune exposure information available for the cohort. Over 15 rarely observed V segments, including chromosome 9 orphons, were excluded from the earlier analysis of several hundred of the donors because counts were too low. The sequencing pipeline was judged likely to have produced a cluster of highly shared sequence variants as a technical artifact. A further reported finding was that TCR beta sequences accurately predicted the HLA-A and HLA-B alleles for most subjects in the first cohort. In a later analysis, HLA-associated TCR beta chains were found to be more clonally expanded and to have lower generation probabilities than equally common non-associated chains. Cytomegalovirus status was reported to be diagnosed by the classifier with high specificity and sensitivity in both the original and validation cohorts. At a false discovery rate of 0.05, a later analysis linked some 18,000 TCR beta sequences to specific HLA alleles. A later analysis found that TCR association rates varied across HLA loci, with DRB1 alleles showing the most associated TCRs and HLA-C alleles the fewest. In an earlier analysis of approximately 600 of the donors, most TCR beta V segments were observed in productive rearrangements about 90% or about 30% of the time, broadly matching IMGT annotations. Because HLA typing was unavailable for some donors at each locus, only the typed subset was used in association tests. When HLA alleles, especially DR and DQ, strongly co-occurred, TCR associations were difficult to assign to individual alleles. Several of the top co-occurrence clusters appeared to be linked to parvovirus B19, influenza, CMV and Epstein-Barr virus, according to a later analysis. In a later analysis, most CMV-associated TCR beta chains were found to appear HLA-restricted, with HLA associations seemingly driven largely by CMV exposure. The study gave a list of 150 to 200 TCR beta chains associated with cytomegalovirus. Across donors, most TCR sequences were observed very rarely, whereas some public TCRs were present in many individuals. The presence/absence analyses assumed that sequencing depth was roughly uniform across donors, and that assumption may not be true.

The sequenced sample consisted of PBMCs. The sequence was collected from a woman between 40 and 55 years old in good health and CMV-seropositive.

The DNA is as follows: TGTGCCAGCAGCTTGACAGGGAGAGGGCCCACAGATACGCAGTATTTT. The encoded protein is CASSLTGRGPTDTQYF. The chain employs TRBV5-8 and TRBJ2-3, with TRBD1 perhaps the D gene, on 6 matching bases. The CDR3 spans 16 residues, from the cysteine through the phenylalanine. The DNA shown is the 48-base CDR3, in frame from base 1. Trimming costs V 1 base and J 2 bases, and their ends lie 14 bases apart. From the germline V gene, CDR1 is SGHTS and CDR2 is YDEGEE.